This T cell receptor beta chain was found in a study of T cells in narcolepsy. Study-level findings and limits: Autoreactive clonotypes reportedly recurred in blood of same and different patients, not controls.

Trimming left V 0 bases short and J 3 bases short, with 9 bases between. Germline values: CDR1 SGHTA, CDR2 FQGNSA. This CDR3 has 15 amino acids. This clone was seen a few times. The target antigen is unknown. Other nucleotide sequences from this sample produce the same CDR3. The data were produced by immunoSEQ multiplex PCR, yet TCRdb's version contains in-frame clones alone and is incomplete. The repertoire holds some 25,000 clones, with about 86% as singletons. The clonotype was recovered from a human donor with narcolepsy. V usage is TRBV7-2 and J usage is TRBJ2-1; possible D gene TRBD1, 6 bases. Sequenced input: CD45RA- memory CD4+ T cells from PBMCs. Here the CDR3 reads CASSLARGVYNEQFF. The CDR3 nucleotides read TGTGCCAGCAGCTTAGCCAGGGGAGTCTACAATGAGCAGTTCTTC.